The next 18 T cell receptor beta chains were all read from a single sample in a study of cytomegalovirus exposure and HLA in healthy donors. PCR employed 60 Vbeta and 13 Jbeta primers. Generated by immunoSEQ multiplex PCR, the TCRdb table keeps only in-frame clones and is missing some. Here the sample spans around 130,000 clones, about 78% being singletons. The sample comprised PBMCs. These receptors originate from a human donor in good health.

The rearrangement joins TRBV27 to TRBJ1-5; TRBD1 matches 7 bases. The CDR3 sequence is 17 residues long. Trimming took 7 bases from V and 2 from J; bases not matched to a gene: 14. Germline CDR1 and CDR2: MNHEY and SMNVEV (reference sequence). The DNA of the CDR3 is TGTGCCAGCAAGACCCTCACAGGGGATTATGGCAATCAGCCCCAGCATTTT. It encodes CASKTLTGDYGNQPQHF.

V is TRBV19 and J is TRBJ1-1; 7 bases map to TRBD1. Trimming took 10 bases from V and 1 from J; bases not matched to a gene: 3. Germline V lookup: CDR1 LNHDA, CDR2 SQIVND (reference sequence). This CDR3 contains 12 residues. As DNA, the CDR3 is TGTGCCACGCGGACAGGGAACACTGAAGCTTTCTTT. The encoded protein is CATRTGNTEAFF.

This chain links TRBV19 with TRBJ2-2, with a weak D call TRBD1 (6 bases). Germline lookup yields CDR1 LNHDA and CDR2 SQIVND (reference sequence). V dropped 2 bases and J dropped 0 bases, with 10 bases sitting between them. This CDR3 is built from 16 residues. The CDR3 nucleotides read TGTGCCAGTAGTATAACCTGGGACACGAACACCGGGGAGCTGTTTTTT. Protein product: CASSITWDTNTGELFF.

The chain uses TRBV5-4 and TRBJ1-2; D ambiguous. CDR1 and CDR2 (germline): SGHNT, YYREEE (reference sequence). Trimming shortened V by 2 bases and J by 2 bases, and 7 bases separated the two germline ends. The length of the CDR3 is 13 residues. CDR3 sequence reads: CASSLTRNYGYTF. The CDR3 DNA reads as TGTGCCAGCAGCTTAACCAGGAACTATGGCTACACCTTC.

The chain carries TRBV5-1 and TRBJ1-1; a possible D gene is TRBD1 (5 bases). The CDR3 loop spans 14 amino acids. Trimming took off 5 bases at V and 0 bases at J, with 11 bases between the two ends. Per the germline V gene, CDR1 is SGHRS and CDR2 is YFSETQ. The CDR3 DNA sequence: TGCGCCAGCAGGACGGGGGATATGAACACTGAAGCTTTCTTT. It encodes CASRTGDMNTEAFF.

The rearrangement joins TRBV11-2 to TRBJ2-5, with D maybe TRBD2 (5 bases). CDR3 length: 15 residues. Trimming left V 1 base short and J 2 bases short, with 11 bases between. The germline V gene encodes CDR1 SGHAT and CDR2 FQNNGV. CDR3 in amino acids: CASSLGGQFQETQYF. CDR3 DNA sequence: TGTGCCAGCAGCTTAGGAGGGCAGTTTCAAGAGACCCAGTACTTC.

This clone came up once. This chain links TRBV6-5 with TRBJ1-3; D is perhaps TRBD1 (5 bases). This CDR3 has 14 amino acids. The germline CDR1 and CDR2 sequences are MNHEY and SVGAGI. Deletions cut 5 bases from V and 3 bases from J, with 11 bases between. The CDR3 nucleotides are TGTGCCAGCAGTGCCGCAGGGATTGGAAACACCATATATTTT. Translated, it gives CASSAAGIGNTIYF.

The gene calls are TRBV6-5 and TRBJ1-2; D gene uncertain. The germline V gene encodes CDR1 MNHEY and CDR2 SVGAGI. The V end lost 4 bases, the J end lost 2 bases, and 11 bases lay between the germline ends. This CDR3 is 14 amino acids long. The DNA of the CDR3 is TGTGCCAGCAGTTCCGTAGATCCAAACTATGGCTACACCTTC. Its protein is CASSSVDPNYGYTF.

V gene TRBV4-3 combines with J gene TRBJ1-5, with D uncertain. Germline V CDR1 and CDR2: LGHNA, YSLEER. Between the trimmed V and J ends, which lost 0 bases and 3 bases, there was a span of 9 bases. This CDR3 is built from 15 residues. The CDR3 sequence: CASSQDGGSNQPQHF. DNA for the CDR3: TGCGCCAGCAGCCAAGATGGAGGGTCCAATCAGCCCCAGCATTTT.

The chain couples TRBV30 to TRBJ1-1; D is unclear. This CDR3 is built from 13 residues. Germline V CDR1 and CDR2: GTSNPN, SVGIG (reference sequence). V lost 2 bases to trimming and J lost 6 bases, with 13 bases between them. The CDR3 loop is CAWSPTVSAEAFF. The CDR3 DNA reads TGTGCCTGGAGTCCCACGGTCAGCGCTGAAGCTTTCTTT. The variable domain in full, completed from reference TRBV30 and TRBJ1-1, reads SQTIHQWPATLVQPVGSPLSLECTVEGTSNPNLYWYRQAAGRGLQLLFYSVGIGQISSEVPQNLSASRPQDRQFILSSKKLLLSDSGFYLCAWSPTVSAEAFFGQGTRLTVV.

In the case of this clone: The CDR3 end shows no conserved phenylalanine or tryptophan, and so a read error is likely. This rearrangement joins TRBV10-3 to TRBJ1-2; no definite D call. The CDR3 contains 11 residues. The V end was cut by 3 bases, the J end by 10 bases, with 9 bases between. Looked up from germline, CDR1 is ENHRY and CDR2 is SYGVKD. The CDR3 bases are TGTGCCATCAGTGATGTGGGAGTCTACACCCTC. Its translation: CAISDVGVYTL.

This clone was seen only a few times. The genes are TRBV7-3 and TRBJ2-5; D possibly corresponds to TRBD2 (5 bases). The end of the DNA is better explained by TRBJ2-7, so the J call may be wrong. CDR1 is SGHTA, CDR2 FQGTGA, per germline. There are 15 residues in the CDR3. The DNA of the CDR3 is TGTGCCAGCAGCCGAGGGAACCGCTCTCCAGCCGAGCAGTACTTC. Amino acids: CASSRGNRSPAEQYF.

This clone has just a few counts. This rearrangement joins TRBV7-9 to TRBJ1-4, with unresolved D. Per germline, CDR1 SEHNR and CDR2 FQNEAQ (reference sequence). This CDR3 is built from 13 residues. Trimming stripped 8 bases from V and 5 bases from J, with 12 bases between. CDR3 residues: CASREVSNEKLFF. CDR3 DNA sequence: TGTGCCAGCCGAGAGGTTTCCAATGAAAAACTGTTTTTT.

This chain joins TRBV5-4 and TRBJ2-3, with 7 bases identical to TRBD1. CDR3 size: 15 residues. V shed 5 bases and J 6 bases; nucleotides not matched to a gene: 12. Germline assignment: CDR1 SGHNT and CDR2 YYREEE (reference sequence). Here the CDR3 reads CASSSGTVNLDTQYF. CDR3 nucleotides: TGTGCCAGCAGTTCCGGGACAGTTAATTTGGATACGCAGTATTTT.

The V call is TRBV30, the J call TRBJ1-4; D may be TRBD1 (6 bases). Germline V gives CDR1 GTSNPN, CDR2 SVGIG (reference sequence). The CDR3 spans 15 residues. V was pared by 0 bases and J by 0 bases, with 8 bases between. DNA for the CDR3: TGTGCCTGGAGTGTAGGGACATCAACTAATGAAAAACTGTTTTTT. Its protein product is CAWSVGTSTNEKLFF.

This clone appeared a few times. Compared with germline, one end of the junction differs, possibly owing to a read error. The rearrangement uses TRBV7-9 and TRBJ1-4; tentatively, D is TRBD1 (5 bases). The germline V gene has CDR1 SEHNR and CDR2 FQNEAQ (reference sequence). This CDR3 comprises 16 residues. The chain's CDR3 is CSSSLTVRGRNEKLFF. The CDR3 nucleotides read TGTTCCAGCAGCTTAACAGTAAGGGGCAGAAATGAAAAACTGTTTTTT.

CDR3 sequence (DNA): TGTGCCAGCAGCCCAGGACAGGAACCCGAAAAACTGTTTTTT. It yields the protein CASSPGQEPEKLFF. V gene TRBV9 combines with J gene TRBJ1-4; 7 bases agree with TRBD1. J gave up 8 bases and V 4 bases, and 8 bases lay outside the gene matches. The V gene's germline CDR1 is SGDLS and CDR2 YYNGEE. The CDR3 is 14 amino acids.

DNA for the CDR3: TGCAGCGTTGAAACCGCAGGAGGGGACTATGGCTACACCTTC. Amino acids: CSVETAGGDYGYTF. The chain carries TRBV29-1 and TRBJ1-2; a possible D gene is TRBD1 (5 bases). The ends were cut back, 2 bases at V and 3 bases at J, with 13 bases in the middle. Germline lookup yields CDR1 SQVTM and CDR2 ANQGSEA. This CDR3 comprises 14 residues.